Listed below are T cell receptor beta chains from one sample, sequenced in a study of blood T cell repertoires in COVID-19. Here immunoSEQ multiplex PCR was the method, and the copy in TCRdb shows in-frame clones only, minus some. This sample carries about 140,000 clones, approximately 87% of them seen once, and the ten largest clones take roughly 37%. Sequencing was done on a sample of peripheral blood. The receptors shown here come from a man aged 50 to 60 who had recovered from COVID-19. CDR3s include the opening cysteine and the closing phenylalanine or tryptophan. Fields, in order: J gene, clone size, V gene, D gene, CDR3 protein, CDR3 DNA. D genes are given only for firm matches. Not all rows give a size; the values are once, few, many and, for expanded clones, a class.

>TRBJ2-2|.|TRBV20-1|.
CSASGRGTGELFF
TGCAGTGCTAGTGGCCGAGGGACCGGGGAGCTGTTTTTT
>TRBJ2-1|.|TRBV6-5|.
CASSYSDRSSYNEQFF
TGTGCCAGCAGTTACTCAGACAGGAGCTCCTACAATGAGCAGTTCTTC
>TRBJ2-1|.|TRBV6-2/TRBV6-3|.
CASSPTWGGLYNEQFF
TGTGCCAGCAGCCCCACGTGGGGGGGCCTCTACAATGAGCAGTTCTTC
>TRBJ2-5|once|TRBV5-1|TRBD1
CASSADRGIEETQYF
TGCGCCAGCAGCGCGGACAGGGGGATAGAGGAGACCCAGTACTTC
>TRBJ2-7|.|TRBV4-1|.
CASSQGYDNQQYF
TGCGCCAGCAGCCAAGGTTATGACAACCAGCAGTACTTC
>TRBJ1-3|.|TRBV19|.
CASSPRRRVGGNTIYF
TGTGCCAGTAGTCCCCGCCGCAGGGTCGGTGGAAACACCATATATTTT
>TRBJ2-2|.|TRBV2|TRBD1
CASSERTGLGELFF
TGTGCCAGCAGTGAGCGGACAGGTCTCGGGGAGCTGTTTTTT
>TRBJ2-3|.|TRBV5-4|.
CASSSGQGHINTDTQYF
TGTGCCAGCAGCTCGGGGCAGGGACACATCAACACAGATACGCAGTATTTT
>TRBJ2-7|few|TRBV7-9|.
CASSRHNIYEQYF
TGTGCCAGCAGCAGACATAATATCTACGAGCAGTACTTC
>TRBJ2-1|.|TRBV4-1|.
CASSHMRDEQFF
TGCGCCAGCAGCCACATGCGGGATGAGCAGTTCTTC
>TRBJ1-2|few|TRBV11-2|TRBD1
CASSRTGIYGYTF
TGTGCCAGCAGCCGGACAGGAATCTATGGCTACACCTTC
>TRBJ1-4|.|TRBV4-2|.
CASSQDRGGDEKLFF
TGTGCCAGCAGCCAAGATCGGGGAGGGGATGAAAAACTGTTTTTT
>TRBJ2-1|.|TRBV7-8|.
CASSLVVGRSSYNEQFF
TGTGCCAGCAGCTTAGTGGTGGGGCGTAGCTCCTACAATGAGCAGTTCTTC
>TRBJ1-1|.|TRBV12-5|.
CASGFGRDTEAFF
TGTGCTAGTGGTTTCGGGAGAGACACTGAAGCTTTCTTT
>TRBJ1-2|.|TRBV10-3|.
CAISEVKEGRGGGYTF
TGTGCCATCAGTGAGGTCAAGGAGGGCCGGGGTGGAGGCTACACCTTC
>TRBJ2-7|.|TRBV6-5|.
CASSRTTSYEQYF
TGTGCCAGCAGTCGGACAACCTCCTACGAGCAGTACTTC
>TRBJ2-7|.|TRBV6-5|.
CASKTTGASYEQYF
TGTGCCAGCAAAACTACAGGAGCCTCCTACGAGCAGTACTTC
>TRBJ2-3|.|TRBV6-2/TRBV6-3|.
CASSLGLVYTASTDTQYF
TGTGCCAGCAGTTTAGGACTCGTTTACACTGCTAGCACAGATACGCAGTATTTT
>TRBJ2-2|.|TRBV5-4|.
CASSLLQAGELFF
TGTGCCAGCAGCTTGCTGCAGGCCGGGGAGCTGTTTTTT
>TRBJ2-7|.|TRBV15|.
CATSREIRGFYEQYF
TGTGCCACCAGCAGAGAGATCAGGGGCTTCTACGAGCAGTACTTC
>TRBJ1-4|.|TRBV19|.
CASSIVGAGEKLFF
TGTGCCAGTAGTATTGTAGGGGCTGGTGAAAAACTGTTTTTT
>TRBJ2-1|.|TRBV19|.
CASSNTLLAGATNYNEQFF
TGTGCCAGTAGTAACACACTATTGGCGGGGGCCACCAACTACAATGAGCAGTTCTTC
>TRBJ2-3|few|TRBV9|.
CASSVADAGSTDTQYF
TGTGCCAGCAGCGTAGCCGACGCGGGAAGCACAGATACGCAGTATTTT
>TRBJ2-3|.|TRBV4-3|.
CASSQDPGSPDTDTQYF
TGCGCCAGCAGCCAAGACCCGGGGTCCCCAGACACAGATACGCAGTATTTT